The 13 T cell receptor beta chains in this list originate from one sample, sequenced in a study of T cell responses to AZD1222 COVID-19 vaccine (dated by TCRdb to about 2021). Libraries were made using the immunoSEQ multiplex PCR assay. The source is immuneACCESS, and TCRdb retained only in-frame sequences with V and J called. Part of the clones is not carried over; for the studies checked, unresolved V genes explain less than half of this, and the remainder is unexplained. The sample contains about 80,000 clones, 80% to 90% of them found a single time. The leading ten clones occupy about 10% of the sample. The time point label of this sample denotes: about 28 days (+/-7) after the second vaccine dose. The material sequenced was peripheral blood, taken 28 days after the second AZD1222 dose. These receptors all stem from an adult who received the AZD1222 COVID-19 vaccine.

This chain joins TRBV11-1 and TRBJ2-5, with 9 bases matching TRBD2. The junction had 6 bases not matched to a gene; V was cut back by 2 bases and J by 5 bases. The CDR3 spans 15 residues. Germline V gene sequence: CDR1 SGHAT, CDR2 FQDESV (reference sequence). CDR3 sequence: CASSLWRGGQETQYF. CDR3 nucleotide sequence: TGTGCCAGCAGCTTATGGCGGGGGGGCCAGGAGACCCAGTACTTC. Complete variable domain (other parts from reference TRBV11-1 and TRBJ2-5): EAEVAQSPRYKITEKSQAVAFWCDPISGHATLYWYRQILGQGPELLVQFQDESVVDDSQLPKDRFSAERLKGVDSTLKIQPAELGDSAMYLCASSLWRGGQETQYFGPGTRLLVL.

The chain couples TRBV12-3 or TRBV12-4 to TRBJ1-1, with 8 bases lining up with TRBD1. This CDR3 has 12 amino acids. The V and J ends lost 7 bases and 6 bases, in that order; junction bases with no gene match: 4. CDR3 sequence (DNA): TGTGCCAGCAACGACAGGGGTGCTGAAGCTTTCTTT. This translates into CASNDRGAEAFF.

V and J are TRBV12-3 or TRBV12-4 and TRBJ1-2; no reliable D call. The CDR3 sequence is 12 residues long. V was trimmed by 5 bases and J by 5 bases, leaving 9 bases between them. The chain's CDR3 is CASSADGYGYTF. CDR3 bases: TGTGCCAGCAGTGCGGACGGGTATGGCTACACCTTC.

CDR3 coding DNA: TGCAGCGTTGTGCCCGGTTCAGGGGCTGACGAGCAGTACTTC. This sequence encodes CSVVPGSGADEQYF. The genes are TRBV29-1 and TRBJ2-7, with a weak D call TRBD1 (6 bases). Germline V gene data show CDR1 as SQVTM and CDR2 as ANQGSEA. The ends were cut back, 4 bases at V and 5 bases at J, with 18 bases in the middle. The length of the CDR3 is 14 residues.

V is TRBV11-2 and J is TRBJ1-4, with D possibly TRBD1 on 6 matching bases. Germline V gene sequence: CDR1 SGHAT, CDR2 FQNNGV. V was pared by 5 bases and J by 4 bases, with 14 bases between. There are 15 residues in the CDR3. The CDR3, as DNA: TGTGCCAGCAGCGCTTGGGGGCAGGGTAATGAAAAACTGTTTTTT. This translates into CASSAWGQGNEKLFF.

The chain couples TRBV6-6 to TRBJ2-7, with D maybe TRBD1 (6 bases). V gave up 0 bases and J gave up 4 bases, with 16 bases separating them. The germline V gene has CDR1 MNHNY and CDR2 SVGAGI (reference sequence). The CDR3 length is 16 residues. Here the CDR3 reads CASSYSITDSGYEQYF. CDR3 nucleotides: TGTGCCAGCAGTTACTCGATAACGGACAGTGGGTACGAGCAGTACTTC.

In its sample, this clone was seen once. Additional DNA sequences in this sample encode the identical CDR3. The J gene is TRBJ1-1, the V gene TRBV9; the D is unclear. Trimming stripped 0 bases from V and 0 bases from J, with 3 bases between. Germline assignment: CDR1 SGDLS and CDR2 YYNGEE. The CDR3 covers 13 residues. DNA of the CDR3: TGTGCCAGCAGCGTAGACTTGAACACTGAAGCTTTCTTT. This translates into CASSVDLNTEAFF.

This clone was found a few times. The rearrangement links TRBV6-5 to TRBJ2-3; 7 positions agree with TRBD2. The V and J ends lost 8 bases and 4 bases, in that order; junction bases with no gene match: 6. Germline CDR1 MNHEY, CDR2 SVGAGI. The CDR3 has 13 amino acids. The CDR3 DNA follows: TGTGCCAGCGAGCGGGGAGAGGCAGATACGCAGTATTTT. This codes for CASERGEADTQYF.

This chain joins TRBV7-2 and TRBJ2-3, with 12 bases identical to TRBD2. The J segment lost 3 bases and the V segment lost 5 bases, leaving 12 bases of the junction unmatched. Looked up from germline, CDR1 is SGHTA and CDR2 is FQGNSA. The CDR3 consists of 18 residues. The CDR3 nucleotides are TGTGCCAGCAGCAAAGGGGCTAGCGGGGGGGATGTGACAGATACGCAGTATTTT. This codes for CASSKGASGGDVTDTQYF.

The table lists this clone with a few counts. Different DNA sequences within this sample yield the same CDR3. The rearrangement joins TRBV7-8 to TRBJ2-5; 11 bases fit TRBD2. The CDR3 covers 15 residues. The V segment lost 4 bases and the J segment 2 bases; nucleotides outside the gene matches: 3. Germline V CDR1 and CDR2: SGHVS, FQNEAQ. CDR3 residues: CASSWRTSGQETQYF. In nucleotides, the CDR3 is TGTGCCAGCAGCTGGCGGACTAGCGGGCAAGAGACCCAGTACTTC.

The chain is built from TRBV7-2 and TRBJ2-5, with 9 bases aligning to TRBD1. Trimming took 5 bases from V and 5 from J; bases not matched to a gene: 18. This CDR3 has 18 amino acids. Germline V gene sequence: CDR1 SGHTA, CDR2 FQGNSA. CDR3 in amino acids: CASSAESGTGLSRETQYF. Written as DNA, the CDR3 is TGTGCCAGCAGCGCGGAATCCGGGACAGGGTTAAGTAGGGAGACCCAGTACTTC.

V gene TRBV5-4 combines with J gene TRBJ2-1; 8 bases align to TRBD1. The CDR3 is 15 amino acids. V lost 2 bases to trimming and J lost 8 bases; unmatched junction nucleotides: 9. In germline, CDR1 is SGHNT, CDR2 YYREEE (reference sequence). The CDR3 reads CASSFAGGIRDEQFF. As DNA, the CDR3 is TGTGCCAGCAGCTTCGCAGGGGGCATTAGGGATGAGCAGTTCTTC. Supplemented by reference TRBV5-4 and TRBJ2-1, the full variable domain reads ETGVTQSPTHLIKTRGQQVTLRCSSQSGHNTVSWYQQALGQGPQFIFQYYREEENGRGNFPPRFSGLQFPNYSSELNVNALELDDSALYLCASSFAGGIRDEQFFGPGTRLTVL.

Here the CDR3 reads CAWSVPGPDSNQPQHF. The CDR3 DNA follows: TGTGCCTGGAGTGTCCCCGGACCGGATAGCAATCAGCCCCAGCATTTT. V is TRBV30 and J is TRBJ1-5; D uncertain. V gave up 0 bases and J gave up 0 bases, with 12 bases separating them. The CDR3 sequence is 16 residues long. Germline CDR1 is GTSNPN and CDR2 is SVGIG (reference sequence). The full variable domain, its missing parts supplied by reference TRBV30 and TRBJ1-5, is SQTIHQWPATLVQPVGSPLSLECTVEGTSNPNLYWYRQAAGRGLQLLFYSVGIGQISSEVPQNLSASRPQDRQFILSSKKLLLSDSGFYLCAWSVPGPDSNQPQHFGDGTRLSIL.